The 21 T cell receptor beta chains listed next were all sequenced from one sample in a study of T cells in Graves' hyperthyroidism and ophthalmopathy. RNA transcripts gave rise to amplified TCR beta CDR3 regions. Researchers ran a first-round RT-PCR on the TCR CDR3 using the HTBI primer set. TCRdb analysed the multiplex PCR reads with MiXCR anew, one entry per CDR3 protein. Seen here are roughly 280,000 distinct CDR3 sequences, about 20% observed once, and the top ten hold around 62%. The sample comprised blood. Receptor source: a man aged 30 to 39 with Graves' ophthalmopathy.

The chain employs TRBV25-1 and TRBJ2-7; TRBD2 is a possible D gene (6 bases). The CDR3 sequence is 13 residues long. Trimming cost V 7 bases and J 0 bases, with 10 bases left between them. Germline CDR1 and CDR2: MGHDK and SYGVNS. In DNA form, the CDR3 reads TGTGCCAGCACCGGGAGCCCCTCCTACGAGCAGTACTTC. As protein: CASTGSPSYEQYF.

The V and J genes are TRBV30 and TRBJ2-1; D call uncertain. Between the trimmed V and J ends, which lost 3 bases and 7 bases, there was a span of 4 bases. This CDR3 has 10 residues. In germline, CDR1 is GTSNPN, CDR2 SVGIG (reference sequence). The CDR3 coding sequence is TGTGCCTGGAGGAGGAATGAGCAGTTCTTC. Its translation: CAWRRNEQFF.

This clonotype was recorded many times. This chain uses TRBV18 with TRBJ1-5, with D maybe TRBD1 (5 bases). The germline V gene has CDR1 KGHSH and CDR2 LQKENI. The CDR3 loop spans 13 amino acids. Trimming stripped 5 bases from V and 5 bases from J, with 10 bases between. The CDR3 DNA reads TGTGCCAGCTCATCGGGAGGGGATCAGCCCCAGCATTTT. Amino acid sequence: CASSSGGDQPQHF.

This clonotype was detected a few times. This rearrangement joins TRBV10-2 to TRBJ2-7; TRBD1 aligns across 7 bases. The trim removed 6 bases at V and 3 bases at J, leaving 8 bases unmatched. The CDR3 runs 14 residues. Germline CDR1 WSHSY, CDR2 SAAADI. CDR3 DNA sequence: TGCGCCAGCAGGGCTGGACAGGCCCACTACGAGCAGTACTTC. It is translated as CASRAGQAHYEQYF.

The V and J genes are TRBV7-2 and TRBJ2-2; TRBD2 matches 11 bases. CDR1 and CDR2 (germline): SGHTA, FQGNSA. The junction had 7 bases not matched to a gene; V was cut back by 4 bases and J by 6 bases. The CDR3 contains 16 residues. The CDR3 DNA reads as TGTGCCAGCAGCTCTCGACTAGCGGGACAATCCGGGGAGCTGTTTTTT. It specifies CASSSRLAGQSGELFF.

V usage is TRBV6-2 or TRBV6-3 and J usage is TRBJ1-2; TRBD1 matches 12 bases. Looked up from germline, CDR1 is MNHEY and CDR2 is SVGEGT. CDR3 size: 18 residues. The junction had 19 bases not matched to a gene; V was cut back by 6 bases and J by 8 bases. CDR3 in amino acids: CASSPYNVEGTGGAGYTF. The CDR3 DNA reads TGTGCCAGCAGCCCTTATAATGTCGAGGGGACAGGGGGCGCCGGCTACACCTTC.

V gene TRBV20-1 combines with J gene TRBJ2-7, with D perhaps matching TRBD1 (7 bases). Trimming pared 1 base from V and 3 bases from J, leaving 13 bases between. Germline CDR1 DFQATT, CDR2 SNEGSKA (reference sequence). CDR3 length equals 14 residues. CDR3 bases: TGCAGTGCTAGAGGCGTCCAGGGGGGCTACGAGCAGTACTTC. It translates to CSARGVQGGYEQYF.

The gene calls are TRBV5-1 and TRBJ1-4; a weak D match, TRBD1 (5 bases). The CDR3 has 15 amino acids. V was shortened by 4 bases and J by 8 bases, with 18 bases between the two germline ends. Germline-derived CDR1 and CDR2 are SGHRS and YFSETQ. The CDR3 DNA follows: TGCGCCAGCAGCCCCGAGGGCTCGGGGGAGGAAAAACTGTTTTTT. Residues: CASSPEGSGEEKLFF.

V gene TRBV19 combines with J gene TRBJ2-1; 13 nucleotides match TRBD2. The CDR3 runs to 17 residues. J was trimmed by 5 bases and V by 8 bases; bases with no gene match: 12. Germline CDR1 is LNHDA and CDR2 is SQIVND (reference sequence). The CDR3 DNA sequence: TGTGCCAGTGAGACGCTGGGGACTAGCGGGATAAACAATGAGCAGTTCTTC. Amino acid sequence: CASETLGTSGINNEQFF.

This clonotype was picked up a small number of times. The chain's CDR3 is CASSSAQNDGELFF. CDR3 coding DNA: TGTGCCAGCAGTTCCGCCCAAAACGACGGGGAGCTGTTTTTT. The V gene is TRBV28, the J gene TRBJ2-2, with unresolved D. From germline, CDR1 is MDHEN and CDR2 SYDVKM. V was clipped by 4 bases and J by 7 bases, with 13 bases between them. CDR3 length: 14 residues. Supplemented by reference TRBV28 and TRBJ2-2, the full variable domain reads DVKVTQSSRYLVKRTGEKVFLECVQDMDHENMFWYRQDPGLGLRLIYFSYDVKMKEKGDIPEGYSVSREKKERFSLILESASTNQTSMYLCASSSAQNDGELFFGEGSRLTVL.

V usage is TRBV18 and J usage is TRBJ1-1; 7 bases are shared with TRBD1. V dropped 3 bases and J dropped 0; count of bases not matched to a gene: 10. Germline CDR1 and CDR2: KGHSH and LQKENI. The CDR3 is 17 amino acids. For the CDR3, the DNA is TGTGCCAGCTCACCGTTCGAGGGACAGAAATTGAACACTGAAGCTTTCTTT. Protein product: CASSPFEGQKLNTEAFF.

The rearrangement links TRBV30 to TRBJ1-5; TRBD1 aligns across 7 bases. Trimming took 5 bases from V and 2 from J; bases not matched to a gene: 9. CDR3 length equals 15 residues. From germline, CDR1 is GTSNPN and CDR2 SVGIG (reference sequence). The CDR3 bases are TGTGCCTGGGCGCCGCCGGGACAGCGCAATCAGCCCCAGCATTTT. It encodes CAWAPPGQRNQPQHF.

The chain has TRBV5-4 and TRBJ2-1; 11 bases match TRBD2. Germline V gene sequence: CDR1 SGHNT, CDR2 YYREEE (reference sequence). CDR3 size: 14 residues. Germline trimming cut 1 base from V and 14 bases from J; bases unmatched to any gene: 8. CDR3 DNA sequence: TGTGCCAGCAGCTTGACTAGCGGGAGTCAGGATAAGTTCTTC. This sequence encodes CASSLTSGSQDKFF.

This clonotype was recorded at least ten times. This rearrangement joins TRBV11-2 to TRBJ2-7, with 7 bases that match TRBD2. Germline CDR1 SGHAT, CDR2 FQNNGV. J was trimmed by 5 bases and V by 2 bases; bases with no gene match: 6. The CDR3 is 14 amino acids. Here the CDR3 reads CASSLIGGSDEQYF. The DNA of the CDR3 is TGTGCCAGCAGCTTAATTGGCGGGAGTGACGAGCAGTACTTC.

The V gene is TRBV2, the J gene TRBJ2-3; 7 nucleotides align to TRBD1. This CDR3 contains 12 residues. Germline CDR1 SNHLY, CDR2 FYNNEI. Trimming took 9 bases from V and 5 from J; bases not matched to a gene: 5. This CDR3 reads CARGTVIDTQYF. DNA of the CDR3: TGTGCCAGAGGGACAGTGATAGATACGCAGTATTTT. Supplemented by reference TRBV2 and TRBJ2-3, the full variable domain reads EPEVTQTPSHQVTQMGQEVILRCVPISNHLYFYWYRQILGQKVEFLVSFYNNEISEKSEIFDDQFSVERPDGSNFTLKIRSTKLEDSAMYFCARGTVIDTQYFGPGTRLTVL.

The chain uses TRBV7-2 and TRBJ2-2, with 8 bases matching TRBD2. The trim removed 4 bases at V and 5 bases at J, leaving 6 bases unmatched. The CDR3 totals 15 residues. The V gene's germline CDR1 is SGHTA and CDR2 FQGNSA. In DNA form, the CDR3 reads TGTGCCAGCAGCTATAGGACTAGCCTAACCGGGGAGCTGTTTTTT. Translation: CASSYRTSLTGELFF. The full variable domain, rest sourced from reference TRBV7-2 and TRBJ2-2, is GAGVSQSPSNKVTEKGKDVELRCDPISGHTALYWYRQSLGQGLEFLIYFQGNSAPDKSGLPSDRFSAERTGGSVSTLTIQRTQQEDSAVYLCASSYRTSLTGELFFGEGSRLTVL.

The chain has TRBV15 and TRBJ2-7; TRBD2 is a possible D gene (5 bases). This CDR3 has 15 amino acids. CDR1 is LNHNV, CDR2 YYDKDF, per germline (reference sequence). The V end was cut by 1 base, the J end by 3 bases, with 13 bases between. Written as DNA, the CDR3 is TGTGCCACCAGCAGAGGACCTAGCTTCTACTACGAGCAGTACTTC. Protein product: CATSRGPSFYYEQYF.

This clonotype was detected a few times. The V gene is TRBV3-1, the J gene TRBJ1-6, with no clear D. Deletions cut 4 bases from V and 9 bases from J, with 16 bases between. The CDR3 has 15 residues. The germline CDR1 and CDR2 sequences are LGHDT and YNNKEL (reference sequence). The CDR3 loop reads CASSRRWTDVSPLHF. CDR3 bases: TGTGCCAGCAGCCGTCGATGGACGGACGTTTCACCCCTCCACTTT.

This clonotype has ten or more counts. V usage is TRBV19 and J usage is TRBJ1-5, with D perhaps TRBD1 (6 bases). The CDR3 totals 15 residues. The germline V gene encodes CDR1 LNHDA and CDR2 SQIVND (reference sequence). Trimming removed 4 bases from V and 2 bases from J, with 12 bases in between. The DNA of the CDR3 is TGTGCCAGTAGTAAACAGGGATCGGGCAATCAGCCCCAGCATTTT. It specifies CASSKQGSGNQPQHF.

This chain joins TRBV12-5 and TRBJ2-5, with D possibly matching TRBD2 (6 bases). The CDR3 consists of 18 residues. Per germline, CDR1 LGHNT and CDR2 FRNRAP. Trimming cost V 2 bases and J 1 base, with 20 bases left between them. CDR3 sequence: CASGLYLTREWFQETQYF. CDR3 coding DNA: TGTGCTAGTGGTTTGTACTTAACCCGGGAGTGGTTCCAAGAGACCCAGTACTTC.

The CDR3 coding sequence is TGTGCCAGCAGCCCTTGGAGGAACACTGAAGCTTTCTTT. It translates to CASSPWRNTEAFF. The chain joins TRBV7-6 to TRBJ1-1; no definite D call. Germline V CDR1 and CDR2: SGHVS, FNYEAQ. The V end lost 5 bases, the J end lost 1 base, and 8 bases lay between the germline ends. The CDR3 totals 13 residues. Full variable domain (rest looked up from reference TRBV7-6 and TRBJ1-1): GAGVSQSPRYKVTKRGQDVALRCDPISGHVSLYWYRQALGQGPEFLTYFNYEAQQDKSGLPNDRFSAERPEGSISTLTIQRTEQRDSAMYRCASSPWRNTEAFFGQGTRLTVV.